The present entry profiles one TCR beta chain with its context. Original analysis: Cell counts per sample came from amplifying reference gene primers. The repertoire was sequenced with immunoSEQ multiplex PCR; TCRdb's copy has only in-frame clones and lacks some. D and trimming come from the DNA, and the V and J calls and clone size come from that table. The data hold over 75,000 clones, with around 82% observed a single time. The source of the sample is a study of blood T cell repertoires in COVID-19. Study-wide context: Sites in the United States, Italy and Spain provided acute and convalescent COVID-19 samples. The cDNA or gDNA used as material had been derived from T cells, B-cell-depleted T cells, or PBMCs.

The CDR3 is 12 amino acids. Germline assignment: CDR1 KGHSH and CDR2 LQKENI. With 3 bases clipped from V and 7 bases from J, the junction kept 3 bases outside the gene matches. This chain links TRBV18 with TRBJ2-7, with 7 bases lining up with TRBD1. The clonotype comes from a man over 45 who had recovered from COVID-19. Sequenced material: peripheral blood. The chain's CDR3 is CASSPTGREQYF. CDR3 in DNA: TGTGCCAGCTCACCGACAGGGCGGGAGCAGTACTTC. Using reference TRBV18 and TRBJ2-7 for the parts outside the CDR3, the full variable domain is NAGVMQNPRHLVRRRGQEARLRCSPMKGHSHVYWYRQLPEEGLKFMVYLQKENIIDESGMPKERFSAEFPKEGPSILRIQQVVRGDSAAYFCASSPTGREQYFGPGTRLTVT.